This TCR beta chain was sequenced for a study of T-cell reconstitution after alpha-beta-depleted transplantation in children. Overall study findings and caveats: The authors attributed T-cell counts and diversity one year after transplant mostly to newly produced T cells. Several hundred expanded graft clones reportedly were the source of alpha-beta T cells about two months after transplant. After transplant, high TCRbeta diversity at day 60 in some patients arose from surviving recipient T cells and thymic progenitors.

Preparation of the TCRbeta library was carried out with unique molecular identifiers. TCRdb redid the calling of the PCR reads with MiXCR, one entry per CDR3 protein. In the table there are about 580,000 distinct CDR3 sequences, roughly 24% of which are singletons. The CDR3 is 15 amino acids. The germline CDR1 and CDR2 sequences are MNHNS and SASEGT. The V gene end was trimmed by 5 bases and the J gene end by 0 bases; junction bases not matched to a gene: 2. This clonotype was recorded a few times. The antigen remains undetermined. The genes are TRBV6-1 and TRBJ2-1; 9 positions match TRBD2. The input for sequencing was PBMCs, mostly from graft donor cells, taken 360 days after TCRalphabeta/CD19-depleted stem cell transplant. This TCR came from a boy in the first two years of life who had a stem cell transplant for acute myeloid leukemia, so the T cells may come from the graft donor. CDR3 nucleotide sequence: TGTGCCAGCAGTCCTAGCGGGGACTCCTACAATGAGCAGTTCTTC. Translating it yields CASSPSGDSYNEQFF.